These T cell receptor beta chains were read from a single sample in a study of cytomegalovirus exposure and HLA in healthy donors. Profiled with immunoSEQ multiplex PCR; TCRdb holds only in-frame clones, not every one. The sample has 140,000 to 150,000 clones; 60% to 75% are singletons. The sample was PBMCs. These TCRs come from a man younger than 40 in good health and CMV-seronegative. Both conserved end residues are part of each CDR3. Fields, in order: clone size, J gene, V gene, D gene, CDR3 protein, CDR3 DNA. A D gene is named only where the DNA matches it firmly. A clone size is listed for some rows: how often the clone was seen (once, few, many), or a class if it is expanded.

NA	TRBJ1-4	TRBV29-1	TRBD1	CSVVLPGQGQEKLFF	TGCAGCGTTGTTCTACCGGGACAGGGGCAAGAAAAACTGTTTTTT
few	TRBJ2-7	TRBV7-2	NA	CASSLDGSSYEQYF	TGTGCCAGCAGCTTAGACGGGAGCTCCTACGAGCAGTACTTC
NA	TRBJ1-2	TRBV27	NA	CASSLSRRSYGYTF	TGTGCCAGCAGTTTATCCCGGCGGAGCTATGGCTACACCTTC
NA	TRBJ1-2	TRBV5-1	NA	CASSLDGGYGYTF	TGCGCCAGCAGCTTGGACGGGGGCTATGGCTACACCTTC
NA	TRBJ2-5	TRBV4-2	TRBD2	CASSQSGRTETQYF	TGTGCCAGCAGCCAAAGCGGGAGGACAGAGACCCAGTACTTC
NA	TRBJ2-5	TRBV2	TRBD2	CASSDTSGGQETQYF	TGTGCCAGCAGTGATACTAGCGGGGGCCAAGAGACCCAGTACTTC
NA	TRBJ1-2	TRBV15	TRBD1	CATRDTGDRDYGYTF	TGTGCCACCAGGGACACAGGGGATCGCGACTATGGCTACACCTTC
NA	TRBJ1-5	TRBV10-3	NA	CAISELESNQPQHF	TGTGCCATCAGTGAACTGGAGAGCAATCAGCCCCAGCATTTT
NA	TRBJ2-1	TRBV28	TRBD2	CASSFGREVGEQFF	TGTGCCAGCAGTTTCGGGCGGGAGGTGGGTGAGCAGTTCTTC
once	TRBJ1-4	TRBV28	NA	CASSLAPREKLFF	TGTGCCAGCAGTTTAGCCCCCAGGGAAAAACTGTTTTTT
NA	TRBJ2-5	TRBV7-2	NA	CASSSYLETQYF	TGTGCCAGCAGCTCCTACTTGGAGACCCAGTACTTC
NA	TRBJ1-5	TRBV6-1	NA	CASSETISGGHF	TGTGCCAGCAGTGAAACAATCTCCGGCGGGCATTTT
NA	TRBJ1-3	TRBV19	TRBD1	CASSSTGGENTIYF	TGTGCCAGTAGCTCGACAGGGGGTGAAAACACCATATATTTT
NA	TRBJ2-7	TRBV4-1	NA	CASSHEGSYEQYF	TGCGCCAGCAGCCATGAGGGCTCCTACGAGCAGTACTTC
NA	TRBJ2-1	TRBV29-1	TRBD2	CSVGLASGKTLNEQFF	TGCAGCGTTGGGTTGGCTAGCGGCAAGACACTCAATGAGCAGTTCTTC
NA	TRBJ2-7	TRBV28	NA	CASSVRGEQYF	TGTGCCAGCAGTGTCCGAGGGGAGCAGTACTTC
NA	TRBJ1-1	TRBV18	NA	CASSPGGEGLDTEAFF	TGTGCCAGCTCACCCGGGGGGGAGGGGCTGGACACTGAAGCTTTCTTT
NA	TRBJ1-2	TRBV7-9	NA	CASSSSSGYGYTF	TGTGCCAGCAGCTCCTCCTCCGGTTATGGCTACACCTTC
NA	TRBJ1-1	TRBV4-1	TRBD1	CASSQASGTANTEAFF	TGCGCCAGCAGCCAAGCATCCGGGACAGCGAACACTGAAGCTTTCTTT
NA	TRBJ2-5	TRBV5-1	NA	CASILLGGEGETQYF	TGCGCCAGCATCCTACTGGGGGGAGAGGGTGAGACCCAGTACTTC
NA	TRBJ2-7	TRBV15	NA	CATSRVGGYEQYF	TGTGCCACCAGCAGGGTCGGGGGATACGAGCAGTACTTC
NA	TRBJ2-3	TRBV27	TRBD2	CASSPQRAGGRDTQYF	TGTGCCAGCAGTCCTCAGAGAGCGGGGGGGCGGGATACGCAGTATTTT
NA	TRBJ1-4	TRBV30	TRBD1	CAWSSQGTTNEKLFF	TGTGCCTGGAGTTCACAGGGGACAACTAATGAAAAACTGTTTTTT
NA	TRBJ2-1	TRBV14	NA	CASSHGTNNEQFF	TGTGCCAGCAGCCATGGGACAAACAATGAGCAGTTCTTC
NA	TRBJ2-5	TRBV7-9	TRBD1	CASSLRSATGGETQYF	TGTGCCAGCAGCTTAAGGTCGGCCACAGGGGGCGAGACCCAGTACTTC
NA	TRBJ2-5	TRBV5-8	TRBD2	CASSLGAGLQETQYF	TGTGCCAGCAGCTTGGGGGCGGGACTACAAGAGACCCAGTACTTC
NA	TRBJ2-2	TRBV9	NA	CASSVLPGELFF	TGTGCCAGCAGCGTTCTTCCCGGGGAGCTGTTTTTT
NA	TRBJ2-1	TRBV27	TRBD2	CASSLSIAGRDNEQFF	TGTGCCAGCAGTTTATCGATAGCGGGGCGGGACAATGAGCAGTTCTTC
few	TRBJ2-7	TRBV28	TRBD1	CASSLGTGWREQYF	TGTGCCAGCAGTTTAGGGACAGGGTGGAGGGAGCAGTACTTC
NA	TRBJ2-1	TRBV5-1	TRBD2	CASSLATSGPYNEQFF	TGCGCCAGCAGCTTGGCGACTAGCGGGCCCTACAATGAGCAGTTCTTC
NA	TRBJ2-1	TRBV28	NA	CASIPRLGYNEQFF	TGTGCCAGCATTCCCCGACTTGGCTACAATGAGCAGTTCTTC
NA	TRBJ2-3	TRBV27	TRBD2	CASSLQVAGAPSTDTQYF	TGTGCCAGCAGTTTACAGGTAGCGGGGGCTCCTAGCACAGATACGCAGTATTTT
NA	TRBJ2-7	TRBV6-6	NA	CASSPGLPREYF	TGTGCCAGCAGTCCCGGCCTCCCCAGGGAGTACTTC
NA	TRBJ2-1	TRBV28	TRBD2	CASSTHRLAGGNEQFF	TGTGCCAGCAGTACTCACAGACTAGCGGGTGGAAATGAGCAGTTCTTC
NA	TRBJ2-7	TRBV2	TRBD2	CASGGLAEVYEQYF	TGTGCCAGCGGTGGACTAGCGGAGGTATACGAGCAGTACTTC
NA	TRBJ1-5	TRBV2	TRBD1	CASSANRGNQPQHF	TGTGCCAGCAGTGCTAACAGGGGAAATCAGCCCCAGCATTTT
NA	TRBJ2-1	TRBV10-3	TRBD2	CAISESTSGRNEQFF	TGTGCCATCAGTGAGTCGACTAGCGGGAGAAATGAGCAGTTCTTC
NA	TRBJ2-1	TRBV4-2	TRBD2	CASSRSGRATNEQFF	TGTGCCAGCAGCCGGAGCGGGAGGGCCACCAATGAGCAGTTCTTC
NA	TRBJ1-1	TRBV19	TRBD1	CASSLGQGSTEAFF	TGTGCCAGTAGTCTCGGACAGGGGAGCACTGAAGCTTTCTTT
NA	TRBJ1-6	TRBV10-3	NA	CATGTSNSPLHF	TGTGCCACCGGGACAAGCAATTCACCCCTCCACTTT
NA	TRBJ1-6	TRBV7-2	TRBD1	CASRTWDRNSPLHF	TGTGCCAGCAGAACCTGGGACAGAAATTCACCCCTCCACTTT
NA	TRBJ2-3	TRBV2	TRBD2	CASSDRGEREGTLLYTDTQYF	TGTGCCAGCAGTGATAGAGGGGAGCGGGAGGGGACTCTACTATACACAGATACGCAGTATTTT
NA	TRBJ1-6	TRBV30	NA	CAWSVQPHNSPLHF	TGTGCCTGGAGTGTACAACCACATAATTCACCCCTCCACTTT
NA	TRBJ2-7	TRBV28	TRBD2	CASSTDQLAGVLRQYF	TGTGCCAGCAGTACGGACCAACTAGCGGGAGTGCTGCGGCAGTACTTC
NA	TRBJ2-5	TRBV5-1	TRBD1	CASSTSGTVEKTQYF	TGCGCCAGCAGCACCTCCGGGACAGTTGAAAAGACCCAGTACTTC
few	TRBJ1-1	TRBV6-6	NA	CAERGLGAEAFF	TGTGCCGAGCGGGGGTTAGGCGCTGAAGCTTTCTTT
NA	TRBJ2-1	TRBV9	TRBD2	CASSGTSGRRYEQFF	TGTGCCAGCAGCGGGACTAGCGGGAGAAGGTATGAGCAGTTCTTC
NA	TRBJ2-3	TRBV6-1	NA	CASIRAPAGTDTQYF	TGTGCCAGCATTCGGGCCCCTGCAGGGACAGATACGCAGTATTTT
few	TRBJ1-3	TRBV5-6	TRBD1	CASSPGQGFGNTIYF	TGTGCCAGCAGCCCGGGACAGGGGTTTGGAAACACCATATATTTT